The rows below give T cell receptor beta chains drawn from one sample of a study of T-cell memory formation after mild COVID-19. In TCRdb, the 5' RACE reads were re-called with MiXCR into one record per CDR3 protein. Among fewer than 150,000 distinct CDR3 sequences listed, 14% were seen once. Sequencing was done on a sample of PBMCs or a T cell subset sorted from them (not recorded which). These receptors originate from an adult woman who had mild COVID-19 (a few samples of this study predate the infection). Cell type and time point are not known. Each CDR3 is given with its conserved first and last residue. The order of the fields is J gene, clone size, V gene, D gene, CDR3 DNA, CDR3 protein. The D gene is left open where the match is weak. Clone sizes are given selectively: once, few, many, or a class where the clone is expanded.

j_call: TRBJ2-7; clone_size: .; v_call: TRBV20-1; d_call: .; cdr3_nt: TGCAGTGCTATCAGTACAACCCCCTACGAGCAGTACTTC; cdr3_aa: CSAISTTPYEQYF
j_call: TRBJ1-1; clone_size: few; v_call: TRBV28; d_call: TRBD1; cdr3_nt: TGTGCCAGCAGTTGGGACAGGGAGAACACTGAAGCTTTCTTT; cdr3_aa: CASSWDRENTEAFF
j_call: TRBJ2-7; clone_size: few; v_call: TRBV7-2; d_call: .; cdr3_nt: TGTGCCAGCAGCCAGAAAGAGGGGTCCCTCTACGAGCAGTACTTC; cdr3_aa: CASSQKEGSLYEQYF
j_call: TRBJ2-7; clone_size: .; v_call: TRBV5-1; d_call: .; cdr3_nt: TGCGCCAGCAGCTCCCGTGGGTACGAGCAGTACTTC; cdr3_aa: CASSSRGYEQYF
j_call: TRBJ2-1; clone_size: .; v_call: TRBV5-1; d_call: TRBD1; cdr3_nt: TGCGCCACTCGGGACAGCACCACGGACAATGAGCAGTTCTTC; cdr3_aa: CATRDSTTDNEQFF
j_call: TRBJ2-1; clone_size: few; v_call: TRBV21-1; d_call: .; cdr3_nt: TGTGCCAGCGGCCCGCCGGGTGAGCAGTTCTTC; cdr3_aa: CASGPPGEQFF
j_call: TRBJ2-3; clone_size: .; v_call: TRBV20-1; d_call: TRBD2; cdr3_nt: TGCAGTGCTAGAGATTCCTATTGGGGAGGGCCCCCAGATACGCAGTATTTT; cdr3_aa: CSARDSYWGGPPDTQYF
j_call: TRBJ2-1; clone_size: few; v_call: TRBV5-1; d_call: TRBD2; cdr3_nt: TGCGCCAGCAGCCCAGCGGGAGGGCCAGGTCTATACAATGAGCAGTTCTTC; cdr3_aa: CASSPAGGPGLYNEQFF
j_call: TRBJ2-2; clone_size: .; v_call: TRBV7-9; d_call: .; cdr3_nt: TGTGCCAGCAGCCGTTCCTCGACCGGGGAGCTGTTTTTT; cdr3_aa: CASSRSSTGELFF
j_call: TRBJ2-1; clone_size: .; v_call: TRBV27; d_call: TRBD1; cdr3_nt: TGTGCCAGCAGTCCAAATGACAGGGTGAGGGAGCAGTTCTTC; cdr3_aa: CASSPNDRVREQFF
j_call: TRBJ2-2; clone_size: few; v_call: TRBV3-1; d_call: TRBD1; cdr3_nt: TGTGCCAGCAGCCAGGATTACAGGGGATACACCGGGGAGCTGTTTTTT; cdr3_aa: CASSQDYRGYTGELFF
j_call: TRBJ2-5; clone_size: few; v_call: TRBV6-6; d_call: .; cdr3_nt: TGTGCCAGCAGTTACTCGACTGTGGATCTAGTGGCGGGCGGAGAGACCCAGTACTTC; cdr3_aa: CASSYSTVDLVAGGETQYF
j_call: TRBJ2-7; clone_size: .; v_call: TRBV30; d_call: TRBD1; cdr3_nt: TGTGCCTGGAGTATGGGACAGGGTGGCGAGCAGTACTTC; cdr3_aa: CAWSMGQGGEQYF
j_call: TRBJ2-5; clone_size: .; v_call: TRBV5-1; d_call: .; cdr3_nt: TGCGCCAGCAGCTTGGGGGGGCAGCCCCAAGAGACCCAGTACTTC; cdr3_aa: CASSLGGQPQETQYF
j_call: TRBJ2-3; clone_size: few; v_call: TRBV29-1; d_call: .; cdr3_nt: TGCAGCGTTGAAGATCATGGCCATGGGGCAGATACGCAGTATTTT; cdr3_aa: CSVEDHGHGADTQYF
j_call: TRBJ1-4; clone_size: few; v_call: TRBV19; d_call: .; cdr3_nt: TGTGCCAGTAGTACGGACCTCCCCGGGGTCACTAATGAAAAACTGTTTTTT; cdr3_aa: CASSTDLPGVTNEKLFF
j_call: TRBJ2-5; clone_size: many; v_call: TRBV11-1; d_call: .; cdr3_nt: TGTGCCAGCAGCCCGTGGTCTAACCAAGAGACCCAGTACTTC; cdr3_aa: CASSPWSNQETQYF
j_call: TRBJ2-1; clone_size: .; v_call: TRBV24-1; d_call: .; cdr3_nt: TGTGCCACCCGGGACGTCAATGAGCAGTTCTTC; cdr3_aa: CATRDVNEQFF
j_call: TRBJ2-2; clone_size: few; v_call: TRBV3-1; d_call: TRBD1; cdr3_nt: TGTGCCAGCACCCCAAGTGATCCGGGACAGGGGCTCGCGAACACCGGGGAGCTGTTTTTT; cdr3_aa: CASTPSDPGQGLANTGELFF
j_call: TRBJ2-3; clone_size: few; v_call: TRBV3-1; d_call: .; cdr3_nt: TGTGCCAGCAGGGAGACAGGAGTGGGAGATACGCAGTATTTT; cdr3_aa: CASRETGVGDTQYF
j_call: TRBJ1-1; clone_size: .; v_call: TRBV9; d_call: .; cdr3_nt: TGTGCCAGCAGCGTAGGCGGGCAGAACACTGAAGCTTTCTTT; cdr3_aa: CASSVGGQNTEAFF
j_call: TRBJ2-3; clone_size: few; v_call: TRBV4-3; d_call: TRBD2; cdr3_nt: TGCGCCAGCAGCCGGGGTTCGGCGACTAGCGGGAGGTCCATCCGCACAGATACGCAGTATTTT; cdr3_aa: CASSRGSATSGRSIRTDTQYF
j_call: TRBJ2-3; clone_size: .; v_call: TRBV7-9; d_call: TRBD1; cdr3_nt: TGTGCCAGCAGCTCTCGGGACAGACCCACAGATACGCAGTATTTT; cdr3_aa: CASSSRDRPTDTQYF
j_call: TRBJ2-7; clone_size: few; v_call: TRBV24-1; d_call: .; cdr3_nt: TGTGCCACCAGTGATTTGCGGGGCGGCCCCGGGGAGCAGTACTTC; cdr3_aa: CATSDLRGGPGEQYF
j_call: TRBJ2-5; clone_size: few; v_call: TRBV9; d_call: TRBD2; cdr3_nt: TGTGCCAGCAGCGCGAGCGGGGCGGGGGAGACCCAGTACTTC; cdr3_aa: CASSASGAGETQYF
j_call: TRBJ2-1; clone_size: .; v_call: TRBV19; d_call: TRBD2; cdr3_nt: TGTGCCAGTAGTATAGCGGCTAGCGGGGACAATGAGCAGTTCTTC; cdr3_aa: CASSIAASGDNEQFF
j_call: TRBJ2-3; clone_size: .; v_call: TRBV4-3; d_call: .; cdr3_nt: TGCGCCAGCAGCCAAGTGGTGGGCCCCACAGATACGCAGTATTTT; cdr3_aa: CASSQVVGPTDTQYF
j_call: TRBJ2-2; clone_size: .; v_call: TRBV15; d_call: .; cdr3_nt: TGTGCCACCAGCGGAGTTGTGCAGAACACCGGGGAGCTGTTTTTT; cdr3_aa: CATSGVVQNTGELFF
j_call: TRBJ2-1; clone_size: .; v_call: TRBV30; d_call: .; cdr3_nt: TGTGCCTGGGTCGAGGGGCATGAGCAGTTCTTC; cdr3_aa: CAWVEGHEQFF
j_call: TRBJ2-5; clone_size: many; v_call: TRBV27; d_call: TRBD2; cdr3_nt: TGTGCCAGCAGTTCTCCCCGGGAGGGAGTAGAGACCCAGTACTTC; cdr3_aa: CASSSPREGVETQYF
j_call: TRBJ2-7; clone_size: .; v_call: TRBV7-6; d_call: .; cdr3_nt: TGTGCCAGCAGCCCGTCGAGTGCAGGGGGGCTATACGAGCAGTACTTC; cdr3_aa: CASSPSSAGGLYEQYF
j_call: TRBJ1-1; clone_size: .; v_call: TRBV4-1; d_call: .; cdr3_nt: TGCGCCAGCAGCCATCGTACGACAGGATCACCTGAAGCTTTCTTT; cdr3_aa: CASSHRTTGSPEAFF
j_call: TRBJ1-2; clone_size: .; v_call: TRBV4-1; d_call: TRBD1; cdr3_nt: TGCGCCAGCAGCCGGACAGGTTCTAACTATGGCTACACCTTC; cdr3_aa: CASSRTGSNYGYTF
j_call: TRBJ2-7; clone_size: few; v_call: TRBV29-1; d_call: .; cdr3_nt: TGCAGCGTTGAATGGACGGGCTCCTACGAGCAGTACTTC; cdr3_aa: CSVEWTGSYEQYF
j_call: TRBJ2-3; clone_size: few; v_call: TRBV4-1; d_call: .; cdr3_nt: TGCGCCAGCAGCCAAGAACCCACAGATACGCAGTATTTT; cdr3_aa: CASSQEPTDTQYF
j_call: TRBJ2-6; clone_size: many; v_call: TRBV5-5; d_call: .; cdr3_nt: TGTGCCAGCAGCTTGTTTGAGGGGGCCAACGTCCTGACTTTC; cdr3_aa: CASSLFEGANVLTF
j_call: TRBJ2-3; clone_size: many; v_call: TRBV9; d_call: .; cdr3_nt: TGTGCCAGCAGCGTAGATCCCCCTGGTGGGACAGATACGCAGTATTTT; cdr3_aa: CASSVDPPGGTDTQYF
j_call: TRBJ1-6; clone_size: few; v_call: TRBV5-1; d_call: TRBD1; cdr3_nt: TGCGCCAGCAGCCCCAGGGGTCAGGGGGTCCTTTCACCCCTCCACTTT; cdr3_aa: CASSPRGQGVLSPLHF
j_call: TRBJ2-5; clone_size: few; v_call: TRBV4-1; d_call: TRBD2; cdr3_nt: TGCGCCAGCAGCCTTAGCGGGGGATCGCAAGAGACCCAGTACTTC; cdr3_aa: CASSLSGGSQETQYF
j_call: TRBJ2-1; clone_size: once; v_call: TRBV20-1; d_call: .; cdr3_nt: TGCAGTGCTAGAGATTGGGGGGGCGAGCAGTTCTTC; cdr3_aa: CSARDWGGEQFF
j_call: TRBJ1-2; clone_size: few; v_call: TRBV9; d_call: .; cdr3_nt: TGTGCCAGCAGCAAGCGGACGGGCCACTATGGCTACACCTTC; cdr3_aa: CASSKRTGHYGYTF
j_call: TRBJ1-1; clone_size: few; v_call: TRBV5-1; d_call: .; cdr3_nt: TGCGCCAGCAGCTTGTCGCCCACTGAAGCTTTCTTT; cdr3_aa: CASSLSPTEAFF
j_call: TRBJ1-3; clone_size: few; v_call: TRBV29-1; d_call: TRBD1; cdr3_nt: TGCAGCGCCAAAACAGGGGGGAACACCATATATTTT; cdr3_aa: CSAKTGGNTIYF
j_call: TRBJ2-7; clone_size: .; v_call: TRBV29-1; d_call: TRBD1; cdr3_nt: TGCAGCGTCACCGGACAGGGCTACGAGCAGTACTTC; cdr3_aa: CSVTGQGYEQYF
j_call: TRBJ2-7; clone_size: few; v_call: TRBV5-6; d_call: TRBD1; cdr3_nt: TGTGCCAGCAGCGGGGACAGGGGAATCTACGAGCAGTACTTC; cdr3_aa: CASSGDRGIYEQYF
j_call: TRBJ1-3; clone_size: .; v_call: TRBV9; d_call: .; cdr3_nt: TGTGCCAGCAGCGTAAACCCCGAGGGGACTGGAAACACCATATATTTT; cdr3_aa: CASSVNPEGTGNTIYF
j_call: TRBJ2-7; clone_size: few; v_call: TRBV27; d_call: .; cdr3_nt: TGTGCCAGCAGTTTATCGGTTTACTACGAGCAGTACTTC; cdr3_aa: CASSLSVYYEQYF
j_call: TRBJ2-1; clone_size: .; v_call: TRBV29-1; d_call: .; cdr3_nt: TGCAGCGTTGTAGCAAACAATGAGCAGTTCTTC; cdr3_aa: CSVVANNEQFF
j_call: TRBJ2-1; clone_size: .; v_call: TRBV7-6; d_call: TRBD2; cdr3_nt: TGTGCCAGCAGCTTAGCCGGGGGGAGTGGGAATGAGCAGTTCTTC; cdr3_aa: CASSLAGGSGNEQFF
j_call: TRBJ2-1; clone_size: .; v_call: TRBV18; d_call: .; cdr3_nt: TGTGCCAGCTCACTGCGGGACATAGACGAGGTAGGGGACAATGAGCAGTTCTTC; cdr3_aa: CASSLRDIDEVGDNEQFF
j_call: TRBJ2-2; clone_size: few; v_call: TRBV29-1; d_call: .; cdr3_nt: TGCAGCGTTGAAGTCCAGGTCATCGGGGGCACCGGGGAGCTGTTTTTT; cdr3_aa: CSVEVQVIGGTGELFF
j_call: TRBJ2-3; clone_size: few; v_call: TRBV20-1; d_call: .; cdr3_nt: TGCAGTGGCAGAAGGGACTTCCAATGGGATACGCAGTATTTT; cdr3_aa: CSGRRDFQWDTQYF
j_call: TRBJ1-1; clone_size: .; v_call: TRBV20-1; d_call: .; cdr3_nt: TGCAGTGCTAGAGATACTTGGGCAGGGGATGGGAACACTGAAGCTTTCTTT; cdr3_aa: CSARDTWAGDGNTEAFF
j_call: TRBJ2-3; clone_size: few; v_call: TRBV9; d_call: TRBD2; cdr3_nt: TGTGCCAGCAGCGTATTCAGCGGGGGCTACACAGATACGCAGTATTTT; cdr3_aa: CASSVFSGGYTDTQYF
j_call: TRBJ1-1; clone_size: few; v_call: TRBV4-1; d_call: .; cdr3_nt: TGCGCCAGCGCTGCAGAGGAGGGTAGCTCCCTCATGAACACTGAAGCTTTCTTT; cdr3_aa: CASAAEEGSSLMNTEAFF
j_call: TRBJ2-2; clone_size: .; v_call: TRBV7-9; d_call: .; cdr3_nt: TGTGCCAGCAGGGTTGGACCTGGGGACACCGGGGAGCTGTTTTTT; cdr3_aa: CASRVGPGDTGELFF
j_call: TRBJ2-3; clone_size: .; v_call: TRBV12-3/TRBV12-4; d_call: .; cdr3_nt: TGTGCCAGCACCCTTCCGGGGGACCCCACAGATACGCAGTATTTT; cdr3_aa: CASTLPGDPTDTQYF
j_call: TRBJ2-7; clone_size: .; v_call: TRBV30; d_call: .; cdr3_nt: TGTGCCTGGAGACAGGGATCCTACGAGCAGTACTTC; cdr3_aa: CAWRQGSYEQYF
j_call: TRBJ1-5; clone_size: few; v_call: TRBV7-8; d_call: TRBD1; cdr3_nt: TGTGCCAGCAGCAAACCGGGACAGGGGGTTTCTCAGCCCCAGCATTTT; cdr3_aa: CASSKPGQGVSQPQHF
j_call: TRBJ2-1; clone_size: .; v_call: TRBV7-7; d_call: TRBD2; cdr3_nt: TGTGCTAGCAGCTTAGGGGACCATAGCGGGAGGGCCTACAATGAGCAGTTCTTC; cdr3_aa: CASSLGDHSGRAYNEQFF